One sample yielded the 25 T cell receptor beta chains listed below, sequenced in a study of long-term antiretroviral therapy in people with HIV. At the survey level, the v3.0 immunoSEQ assay was run. Measured with immunoSEQ multiplex PCR; TCRdb has only the in-frame clones, and not every one. The sample shows 13,000 or so clones, 75% to 85% of them seen only once. Sequences were derived from unsorted PBMCs, sampled 3.2 years before starting antiretroviral therapy. These receptors came from a man aged 40-49 years with HIV.

The gene calls are TRBV5-4 and TRBJ2-1; maybe TRBD1 (7 bases). The CDR3 consists of 17 residues. Germline assignment: CDR1 SGHNT and CDR2 YYREEE (reference sequence). V dropped 0 bases and J dropped 0 bases, with 13 bases sitting between them. The DNA of the CDR3 is TGTGCCAGCAGCTTGGGCGGGACAGCTAGCTCCTACAATGAGCAGTTCTTC. It translates to CASSLGGTASSYNEQFF.

In the case of this clone: This likely stems from a read error, as it lies one base from a far larger clone. The chain is built from TRBV5-1 and TRBJ1-4; D may be TRBD1 (5 bases). Between the trimmed V and J ends, which lost 2 bases and 8 bases, there was a span of 13 bases. Germline CDR1 is SGHRS and CDR2 is YFSETQ. The CDR3 spans 14 residues. Written as DNA, the CDR3 is TGCGCCAGCAGCTTCGGGGCAGGGAACGAAAAACTGTTTTTT. Residues: CASSFGAGNEKLFF.

The chain links TRBV10-3 to TRBJ1-1; TRBD1 matches 8 bases. The CDR3 spans 15 residues. Germline V lookup: CDR1 ENHRY, CDR2 SYGVKD. The V segment lost 3 bases and the J segment 1 base; nucleotides outside the gene matches: 4. The CDR3 DNA sequence: TGTGCCATCAGTGATGATGACAGGGGGAACACTGAAGCTTTCTTT. It specifies CAISDDDRGNTEAFF.

This clone is categorized as large (0.1 to 1%). The V and J genes are TRBV4-2 and TRBJ2-7, with unresolved D. Trimming cost V 0 bases and J 2 bases, with 8 bases left between them. The CDR3 consists of 14 residues. The germline V gene has CDR1 LGHNA and CDR2 YNFKEQ. CDR3 in amino acids: CASSQDSDAYEQYF. The CDR3 DNA follows: TGTGCCAGCAGCCAAGATAGTGACGCCTACGAGCAGTACTTC.

The genes are TRBV18 and TRBJ2-7; possibly TRBD2 for D (5 bases). V lost 1 base to trimming and J lost 5 bases, with 9 bases between them. The CDR3 runs 13 residues. The germline V gene encodes CDR1 KGHSH and CDR2 LQKENI. The CDR3 loop is CASSPHPGNEQYF. In DNA, the CDR3 is TGTGCCAGCTCACCACATCCGGGAAACGAGCAGTACTTC.

The chain recombines TRBV7-9 with TRBJ2-5, with a tentative D call TRBD1 (5 bases). The CDR3 has 16 residues. With 4 bases removed from V and 5 bases from J, the gap between germline ends came to 20 bases. Germline values: CDR1 SEHNR, CDR2 FQNEAQ (reference sequence). This CDR3 is CASSSSWQGQRETQYF. CDR3 in DNA: TGTGCCAGCAGCTCCAGTTGGCAGGGCCAGAGGGAGACCCAGTACTTC.

V and J are TRBV6-6 and TRBJ1-5, with TRBD1 identical over 7 bases. The trim removed 4 bases at V and 4 bases at J, leaving 1 base unmatched. The CDR3 is 13 residues long. The germline V gene has CDR1 MNHNY and CDR2 SVGAGI (reference sequence). As DNA, the CDR3 is TGTGCCAGCAGTTCGGGACAGAATCAGCCCCAGCATTTT. As protein: CASSSGQNQPQHF.

The genes are TRBV2 and TRBJ1-1; D uncertain. V lost 7 bases, J lost 0 bases, and 15 bases lay in between. From germline, CDR1 is SNHLY and CDR2 FYNNEI. The CDR3 has 15 residues. CDR3 residues: CASKKSAGMNTEAFF. As DNA, the CDR3 is TGTGCCAGCAAGAAGTCAGCGGGGATGAACACTGAAGCTTTCTTT.

V usage is TRBV7-3 and J usage is TRBJ2-1; D is possibly TRBD1 (5 bases). The CDR3 runs to 12 residues. V lost 5 bases to trimming and J lost 11 bases, with 13 bases between them. CDR1 and CDR2 (germline): SGHTA, FQGTGA. The CDR3 loop reads CASSLRESKQFF. Written as DNA, the CDR3 is TGTGCCAGCAGCCTCAGGGAATCGAAGCAGTTCTTC.

This chain joins TRBV10-1 and TRBJ2-2, with TRBD1 as a possible D gene (6 bases). This CDR3 comprises 18 residues. Germline V gives CDR1 WNHNN, CDR2 SYGVQD (reference sequence). V lost 3 bases, J lost 4 bases, and 21 bases lay in between. CDR3 amino acids: CASSDHYPGQRTTGELFF. CDR3 nucleotides: TGCGCCAGCAGTGACCACTATCCGGGACAACGAACCACCGGGGAGCTGTTTTTT.

The chain uses TRBV7-9 and TRBJ1-3, with 8 bases lining up with TRBD1. CDR1 and CDR2 from the germline V gene are SEHNR and FQNEAQ (reference sequence). V lost 7 bases, J lost 4 bases, and 9 bases stayed unmatched. The CDR3 runs to 15 residues. The CDR3 bases are TGTGCCAGCAATTTTTGGACAGGGCACGGAAACACCATATATTTT. This sequence encodes CASNFWTGHGNTIYF.

CDR3 loop: CASSVVKGTASRGNYGYTF. The CDR3 bases are TGTGCCTCATCCGTGGTTAAAGGGACAGCTTCAAGGGGTAACTATGGCTACACCTTC. The rearrangement links TRBV30 to TRBJ1-2; 7 nucleotides align to TRBD1. V was pared by 7 bases and J by 1 base, with 24 bases of the junction left unmatched. This CDR3 has 19 amino acids. Germline assignment: CDR1 GTSNPN and CDR2 SVGIG (reference sequence).

The gene calls are TRBV5-5 and TRBJ1-2; D is uncertain. This CDR3 is 13 amino acids long. The V end was cut by 1 base, the J end by 7 bases, with 11 bases between. Germline assignment: CDR1 SGHKS and CDR2 YYEKEE (reference sequence). The CDR3 sequence is CASSLRLGSGYTF. In DNA, the CDR3 is TGTGCCAGCAGCTTGAGGCTGGGGAGTGGCTACACCTTC.

This sequence joins TRBV18 and TRBJ1-2, with D perhaps matching TRBD1 (5 bases). The CDR3 is 13 residues long. The V and J ends lost 2 bases and 6 bases respectively, with 10 bases between them. Germline lookup yields CDR1 KGHSH and CDR2 LQKENI. The CDR3 DNA is TGTGCCAGCTCACCAGGGGCGAGCAATGGCTACACCTTC. This translates into CASSPGASNGYTF.

The chain joins TRBV10-2 to TRBJ2-1; D is ambiguous. The V gene lost 6 bases and the J gene lost 3 bases, with 12 bases spanning the gap. The germline gives CDR1 WSHSY, CDR2 SAAADI. CDR3 length: 14 amino acids. CDR3 sequence: CASSDLASYNEQFF. CDR3 sequence (DNA): TGCGCCAGCAGCGATTTAGCTAGCTACAATGAGCAGTTCTTC.

This clone was detected a few times. CDR3 in DNA: TGTGCCACCATGGGTCGGAGCGACACTGAAGCTTTCTTT. Its protein product is CATMGRSDTEAFF. This chain uses TRBV10-3 with TRBJ1-1; no reliable D call. Trimming removed 10 bases at V and 3 bases at J, with 15 bases between. Germline CDR1 ENHRY, CDR2 SYGVKD. There are 13 residues in the CDR3.

The table lists this clone with a count of one. V gene TRBV7-9 combines with J gene TRBJ2-1, with a weak D call TRBD2 (7 bases). V was cut by 11 bases and J by 4 bases, with 24 bases left in between. The CDR3 loop spans 16 amino acids. Germline assignment: CDR1 SEHNR and CDR2 FQNEAQ (reference sequence). CDR3 bases: TGTGCCGAAGGGGGGGGGAGCAGCGGGAAATACAATGAGCAGTTCTTC. Translated: CAEGGGSSGKYNEQFF.

The chain has TRBV7-9 and TRBJ2-5; D tentatively fits TRBD1 or TRBD2 (7 bases each). The CDR3 spans 14 residues. The germline V and J ends were trimmed by 7 bases and 2 bases, with 14 bases remaining between them. CDR1 is SEHNR, CDR2 FQNEAQ, per germline (reference sequence). CDR3 nucleotides: TGTGCCAGCACCCAGGGGGGGGTTCAAGAGACCCAGTACTTC. Translation: CASTQGGVQETQYF.

This clone was detected only once. DNA for the CDR3: TGCGCCAGCAGTAGTGGGCCTTTCGGTACGGACTATGGCTACACCTTC. Its protein product is CASSSGPFGTDYGYTF. The V gene is TRBV23-1, the J gene TRBJ1-2, with unresolved D. TRBV23-1 is identified as an open reading frame with a role that is uncertain. This CDR3 has 16 amino acids. The germline V and J ends were trimmed by 5 bases and 3 bases, with 19 bases remaining between them.

This clone was detected once. The CDR3 here is CASSYGLNTEAFF. The CDR3 DNA sequence: TGTGCCAGCAGTTATGGGCTTAACACTGAAGCTTTCTTT. V is TRBV27 and J is TRBJ1-1; D uncertain. The ends were cut back, 4 bases at V and 2 bases at J, with 8 bases in the middle. CDR1 and CDR2 (germline): MNHEY, SMNVEV (reference sequence). CDR3 length: 13 residues.

This rearrangement joins TRBV30 to TRBJ1-3, with unresolved D. This CDR3 comprises 15 residues. V lost 5 bases and J lost 4, with 18 bases in between. CDR1 is GTSNPN, CDR2 SVGIG, per germline (reference sequence). The CDR3 region is CAWRGGLLPGNTIYF. CDR3 DNA: TGTGCCTGGCGAGGAGGGCTCCTACCAGGAAACACCATATATTTT.

By sample fraction, this clone is large. The CDR3 nucleotides read TGTGCCAGCAGCTCTTTAGGGGCCCATGGCTACACCTTC. This gives the protein CASSSLGAHGYTF. The genes are TRBV7-3 and TRBJ1-2; perhaps TRBD1 as D (5 bases). V lost 4 bases, J lost 6 bases, and 12 bases lay in between. CDR1 is SGHTA, CDR2 FQGTGA, per germline. The CDR3 sequence is 13 residues long.

In nucleotides, the CDR3 is TGTGCCAGCAGGGTGAACACTGAAGCTTTCTTT. This sequence encodes CASRVNTEAFF. This rearrangement joins TRBV7-2 to TRBJ1-1; the D is unclear. Trimming removed 6 bases from V and 0 bases from J, with 2 bases in between. CDR1 and CDR2 (germline): SGHTA, FQGNSA. The length of the CDR3 is 11 residues.

The J gene is TRBJ1-2, the V gene TRBV19; 8 nucleotides align to TRBD1. Trimming took 4 bases from V and 7 from J; bases not matched to a gene: 11. There are 15 residues in the CDR3. Per germline, CDR1 LNHDA and CDR2 SQIVND (reference sequence). CDR3 loop: CASSTQGEIGGGYTF. CDR3 nucleotides: TGTGCCAGTAGTACACAGGGGGAGATAGGTGGTGGCTACACCTTC. The full variable domain, with the rest looked up from reference TRBV19 and TRBJ1-2, is DGGITQSPKYLFRKEGQNVTLSCEQNLNHDAMYWYRQDPGQGLRLIYYSQIVNDFQKGDIAEGYSVSREKKESFPLTVTSAQKNPTAFYLCASSTQGEIGGGYTFGSGTRLTVV.

The V and J genes are TRBV2 and TRBJ2-1; either TRBD1 or TRBD2 may fit D (5 bases each). The CDR3 has 14 residues. Germline values: CDR1 SNHLY, CDR2 FYNNEI. V was clipped by 6 bases and J by 1 base, with 10 bases between them. For the CDR3, the DNA is TGTGCCAGCAGATACGAGGGGTCCTACAATGAGCAGTTCTTC. This translates into CASRYEGSYNEQFF.